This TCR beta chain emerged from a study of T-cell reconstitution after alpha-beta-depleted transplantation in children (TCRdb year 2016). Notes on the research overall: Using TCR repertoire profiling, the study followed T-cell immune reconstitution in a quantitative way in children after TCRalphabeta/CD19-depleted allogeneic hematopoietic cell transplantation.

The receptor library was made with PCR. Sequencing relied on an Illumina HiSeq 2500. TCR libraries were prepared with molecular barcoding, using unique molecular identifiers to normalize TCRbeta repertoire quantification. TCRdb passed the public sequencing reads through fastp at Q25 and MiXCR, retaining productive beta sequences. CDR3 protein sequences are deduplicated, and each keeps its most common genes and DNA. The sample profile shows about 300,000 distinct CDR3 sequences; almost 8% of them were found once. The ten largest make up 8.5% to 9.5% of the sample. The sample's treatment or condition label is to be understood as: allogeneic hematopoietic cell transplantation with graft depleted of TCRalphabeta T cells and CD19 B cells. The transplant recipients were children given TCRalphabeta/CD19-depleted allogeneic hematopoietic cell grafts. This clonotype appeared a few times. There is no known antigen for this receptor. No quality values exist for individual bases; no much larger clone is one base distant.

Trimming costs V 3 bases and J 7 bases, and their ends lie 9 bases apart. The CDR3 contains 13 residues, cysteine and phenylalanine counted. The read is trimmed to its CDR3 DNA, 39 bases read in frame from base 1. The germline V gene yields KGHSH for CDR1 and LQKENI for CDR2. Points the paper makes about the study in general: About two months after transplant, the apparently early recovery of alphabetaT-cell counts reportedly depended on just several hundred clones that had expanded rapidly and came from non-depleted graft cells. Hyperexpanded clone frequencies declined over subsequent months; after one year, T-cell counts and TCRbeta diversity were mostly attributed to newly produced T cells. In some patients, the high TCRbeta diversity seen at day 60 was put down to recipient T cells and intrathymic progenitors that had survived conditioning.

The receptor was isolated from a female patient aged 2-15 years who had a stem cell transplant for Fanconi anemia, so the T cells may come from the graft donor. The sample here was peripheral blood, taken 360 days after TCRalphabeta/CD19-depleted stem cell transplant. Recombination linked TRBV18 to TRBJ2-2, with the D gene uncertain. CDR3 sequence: CASSPGRDGELFF. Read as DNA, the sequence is TGTGCCAGCTCACCTGGAAGGGACGGGGAGCTGTTTTTT.